What follows are 10 T cell receptor beta chains derived from one specimen sequenced in a study of human T cells and chemical hapten exposure. Separate cDNA molecules received unique molecular identifiers, which the library attached to them. TCRdb recomputed calls from the reads with MiXCR, one row per CDR3 protein. The profile shows about 120,000 distinct CDR3 sequences, roughly 8.5% of them singletons. RNA extraction used unfractionated whole blood as the source of total RNA. Sequencing was done on a sample of whole blood. The receptors were gathered from a human donor in good health. Some clones in this sample may be carry-over from other donors' samples.

This clonotype showed up just a few times. This chain connects TRBV15 to TRBJ2-2; D is possibly TRBD1 or TRBD2 (6 bases each). The V and J ends lost 1 base and 4 bases respectively, with 13 bases between them. CDR3 length: 16 amino acids. From germline, CDR1 is LNHNV and CDR2 YYDKDF (reference sequence). The CDR3 region is CATSRAGGGPTGELFF. The CDR3 DNA is TGTGCCACCAGCAGAGCGGGTGGGGGGCCCACCGGGGAGCTGTTTTTT.

This clonotype showed up just a few times. CDR3 sequence (DNA): TGTGCTAGTGGATTTTCCTACGAGCAGTACTTC. Its protein product is CASGFSYEQYF. The rearrangement links TRBV12-5 to TRBJ2-7; D is unclear. Deletions cut 6 bases from V and 1 base from J, with 4 bases between. CDR1 is LGHNT and CDR2 is FRNRAP in the germline V gene. This CDR3 has 11 residues.

This clonotype has a handful of counts. The CDR3 bases are TGTGCCAGCAGCGGGCGGACAGGGGCCAACACTGAAGCTTTCTTT. This encodes CASSGRTGANTEAFF. The chain employs TRBV5-4 and TRBJ1-1; the match to TRBD1 covers 9 bases. The CDR3 is 15 amino acids. Per germline, CDR1 SGHNT and CDR2 YYREEE (reference sequence). The V gene end was trimmed by 4 bases and the J gene end by 2 bases; junction bases not matched to a gene: 6.

The chain uses TRBV7-9 and TRBJ2-1, with 16 bases that match TRBD2. J gave up 4 bases and V 4 bases, and 7 bases lay outside the gene matches. Germline CDR1 is SEHNR and CDR2 is FQNEAQ (reference sequence). The CDR3 totals 18 residues. DNA for the CDR3: TGTGCCAGCAGCTCGACTCCGGGACTAGCGGGAGGGTACAATGAGCAGTTCTTC. Its protein is CASSSTPGLAGGYNEQFF. Drawing the rest from reference TRBV7-9 and TRBJ2-1, the complete variable domain is DTGVSQNPRHKITKRGQNVTFRCDPISEHNRLYWYRQTLGQGPEFLTYFQNEAQLEKSRLLSDRFSAERPKGSFSTLEIQRTEQGDSAMYLCASSSTPGLAGGYNEQFFGPGTRLTVL.

This clonotype showed up just a few times. J is TRBJ2-7 and V is TRBV7-2; D perhaps matches TRBD2 (5 bases). Trimming removed 5 bases at V and 0 bases at J, with 11 bases between. This CDR3 is 14 amino acids long. The germline V gene encodes CDR1 SGHTA and CDR2 FQGNSA. The CDR3 here is CASSTGIHSYEQYF. CDR3 DNA: TGTGCCAGCAGCACCGGGATCCACTCCTACGAGCAGTACTTC.

This clonotype was observed many times. J is TRBJ1-4 and V is TRBV28; 7 bases match TRBD1. Germline V gene sequence: CDR1 MDHEN, CDR2 SYDVKM. The junction had 4 bases not matched to a gene; V was cut back by 4 bases and J by 5 bases. The CDR3 extends over 14 amino acids. CDR3 in amino acids: CASSSGQSNEKLFF. The DNA of the CDR3 is TGTGCCAGCAGTTCGGGACAGTCAAATGAAAAACTGTTTTTT.

This clonotype was observed a handful of times. The V gene is TRBV5-1, the J gene TRBJ1-1; 8 bases match TRBD1. Germline CDR1 and CDR2: SGHRS and YFSETQ. J gave up 4 bases and V 2 bases, and 7 bases lay outside the gene matches. This CDR3 is built from 15 residues. CDR3 loop: CASSFDRGGGTEAFF. CDR3 in DNA: TGCGCCAGCAGCTTCGACAGGGGAGGGGGCACTGAAGCTTTCTTT.

The chain recombines TRBV4-3 with TRBJ1-6; weak D call: TRBD1 (6 bases). Trimming stripped 4 bases from V and 7 bases from J, with 14 bases between. The V gene's germline CDR1 is LGHNA and CDR2 YSLEER. This CDR3 comprises 15 residues. CDR3 in DNA: TGCGCCAGCAGCCCGGTTAAGGACAGCAATTCACCCCTCCACTTT. Translated: CASSPVKDSNSPLHF.

The sample holds a few counts of this clonotype. This rearrangement joins TRBV29-1 to TRBJ2-7; D remains unclear. CDR1 and CDR2 (germline): SQVTM, ANQGSEA. This CDR3 is 12 amino acids long. Trimming took 2 bases from V and 4 from J, leaving 9 bases between them. DNA of the CDR3: TGCAGCGTTGAAAACACCGGATACGAGCAGTACTTC. This sequence encodes CSVENTGYEQYF.

This clonotype was seen more than once but under ten times. The chain joins TRBV7-9 to TRBJ2-7, with D perhaps TRBD1 or TRBD2 (5 bases each). Trimming took 5 bases from V and 5 from J, leaving 19 bases between them. The CDR3 contains 15 residues. Germline assignment: CDR1 SEHNR and CDR2 FQNEAQ (reference sequence). The CDR3 DNA sequence: TGTGCCAGCAGCGGGTATGGTGGGGCGCGGGACGAGCAGTACTTC. It translates to CASSGYGGARDEQYF.